This T cell receptor beta chain was sequenced during a study of regulatory T cells in long-lasting Graves disease. The time point was: persistent/refractory GD, antithyroid drugs over 5 years with positive TRAb. Researchers made the TCR library from RNA that was extracted from PBMCs. The V gene's germline CDR1 is MNHNS and CDR2 SASEGT. The V and J ends lost 8 bases and 7 bases respectively, with 21 bases between them. The CDR3 spans 14 residues. CDR3 regions were amplified by Arm-PCR using iRepertoire HTBI primers to build TCR beta libraries. TCRdb passed the multiplex PCR reads through MiXCR, listing each CDR3 protein once. The data show about 430,000 distinct CDR3 sequences, with around 23% seen just once and roughly an eighth held by the top ten.

Sequences were derived from peripheral blood mononuclear cells (PBMCs), sampled when the disease was refractory, from a patient treated with antithyroid drugs. The chain joins TRBV6-1 to TRBJ2-7; D is perhaps TRBD1 or TRBD2 (5 bases each). The TCR originated in a female donor with Graves disease. CDR3 amino acids: CASCPGRNLREQYF. Written as DNA, the CDR3 is TGTGCCAGCTGTCCGGGACGCAACTTAAGGGAGCAGTACTTC.